These 3 T cell receptor beta chains were sequenced from one sample in a study of preoperative IRX-2 immunotherapy in early breast cancer. Sample treatment: preoperative locoregional IRX-2 cytokine immunotherapy. Profiling relied on immunoSEQ multiplex PCR, and the TCRdb table lists in-frame clones only, not all of them. The profile covers about 43,000 clones, with 85% to 95% appearing a single time and 1.6% taken by the ten largest. The source was tumor tissue, collected after IRX-2 immunotherapy. These TCRs come from a human donor with breast cancer.

This rearrangement joins TRBV27 to TRBJ2-2; tentatively, D is TRBD1 (5 bases). Germline CDR1 MNHEY, CDR2 SMNVEV (reference sequence). The CDR3 runs 14 residues. Trimming left V 4 bases short and J 7 bases short, with 13 bases between. The CDR3 sequence: CASSWTEGVGELFF. For the CDR3, the DNA is TGTGCCAGCAGTTGGACGGAAGGGGTCGGGGAGCTGTTTTTT.

On this clone: At one of its ends the junction is not consistent with the germline gene, which may arise from a read error. This rearrangement joins TRBV15 to TRBJ2-7; TRBD2 matches at 8 bases. The germline CDR1 and CDR2 sequences are LNHNV and YYDKDF (reference sequence). The CDR3 has 12 amino acids. In DNA form, the CDR3 reads TGTGCCACCAGCAGACGGGAGGGCGAGCAGTATTTC. This sequence encodes CATSRREGEQYF.

This clone turned up a few times. This rearrangement joins TRBV7-9 to TRBJ2-1; D ambiguous. CDR1 is SEHNR, CDR2 FQNEAQ, per germline (reference sequence). Trimming cost V 5 bases and J 15 bases, with 5 bases left between them. The CDR3 sequence is 8 residues long. CDR3 sequence reads: CASSASFF. The CDR3 coding sequence is TGTGCCAGCAGCGCGTCGTTCTTC.